The rows below give T cell receptor beta chains drawn from one sample of a study of graft-versus-host responses after intestinal transplantation. Clones were read by immunoSEQ multiplex PCR, and TCRdb kept only the in-frame ones, dropping some. The sample has about 6,400 clones; around four fifths are singletons. This specimen consisted of ileum tissue, obtained 307 days after intestinal transplant. These receptors were obtained from a human patient who received an intestinal transplant, so some T cells may come from the graft donor. CDR3s include the opening cysteine and the closing phenylalanine or tryptophan. D genes are given only for firm matches. A clone size is listed for some rows: how often the clone was seen (once, few, many), or a class if it is expanded.

CDR3: CATTGWNTEAFF
DNA: TGTGCCACGACAGGCTGGAACACTGAAGCTTTCTTT
J: TRBJ1-1
size: few
D: -
V: TRBV28

CDR3: CASSYRGHTEAFF
DNA: TGTGCCAGCAGTTACAGGGGGCACACTGAAGCTTTCTTT
J: TRBJ1-1
size: -
D: TRBD1
V: TRBV6-5

CDR3: CASSEAFGTYAPGYF
DNA: TGTGCCAGCAGTGAAGCCTTCGGGACGTACGCCCCGGGGTACTTC
J: TRBJ2-4
size: -
D: -
V: TRBV6-1

CDR3: CASSVISGNTGELFF
DNA: TGTGCCAGCAGCGTAATATCGGGGAACACCGGGGAGCTGTTTTTT
J: TRBJ2-2
size: -
D: -
V: TRBV9

CDR3: CASSIGGTRGTGELFF
DNA: TGTGCCAGTAGTATTGGGGGGACAAGGGGCACCGGGGAGCTGTTTTTT
J: TRBJ2-2
size: -
D: -
V: TRBV19

CDR3: CASSLDVSGANVLTF
DNA: TGTGCCAGCAGCTTAGATGTCTCTGGGGCCAACGTCCTGACTTTC
J: TRBJ2-6
size: -
D: -
V: TRBV11-2

CDR3: CASTQAPGSTEAFF
DNA: TGTGCCAGCACCCAAGCCCCGGGGAGCACTGAAGCTTTCTTT
J: TRBJ1-1
size: -
D: -
V: TRBV6-5

CDR3: CASSLPGRHRTYEQYF
DNA: TGTGCCAGCAGCTTACCCGGGCGGCACCGGACCTACGAGCAGTACTTC
J: TRBJ2-7
size: -
D: -
V: TRBV13

CDR3: CASSQLTGTSGRGAYNEQFF
DNA: TGTGCCAGCAGCCAACTGACCGGGACTAGCGGGAGGGGAGCCTACAATGAGCAGTTCTTC
J: TRBJ2-1
size: -
D: TRBD2
V: TRBV14

CDR3: CASSYGGWNTGELFF
DNA: TGTGCCAGCAGTTACGGGGGCTGGAACACCGGGGAGCTGTTTTTT
J: TRBJ2-2
size: -
D: -
V: TRBV6-5

CDR3: CASIPKVEGRGNTGELFF
DNA: TGTGCCAGCATCCCTAAGGTCGAGGGGCGGGGGAACACCGGGGAGCTGTTTTTT
J: TRBJ2-2
size: -
D: -
V: TRBV7-7

CDR3: CSVESGNTIYF
DNA: TGCAGCGTTGAATCCGGAAACACCATATATTTT
J: TRBJ1-3
size: -
D: -
V: TRBV29-1

CDR3: CASSPTGTRGNQPQHF
DNA: TGTGCCAGCAGCCCTACCGGGACCCGAGGCAATCAGCCCCAGCATTTT
J: TRBJ1-5
size: -
D: -
V: TRBV7-6

CDR3: CASSEGRFFGTATYSNQPQHF
DNA: TGTGCCAGCAGTGAAGGTCGCTTTTTCGGGACGGCAACCTATAGCAATCAGCCCCAGCATTTT
J: TRBJ1-5
size: -
D: -
V: TRBV2

CDR3: CASSYWTGGTGELFF
DNA: TGCGCCAGCAGCTACTGGACAGGGGGCACCGGGGAGCTGTTTTTT
J: TRBJ2-2
size: -
D: TRBD1
V: TRBV5-1

CDR3: CASSLGGGDEQYF
DNA: TGTGCCAGCAGCTTAGGTGGGGGAGACGAGCAGTACTTC
J: TRBJ2-7
size: few
D: -
V: TRBV11-2

CDR3: CASSAGTGGNQPQHF
DNA: TGTGCCAGCAGTGCCGGGACAGGGGGCAATCAGCCCCAGCATTTT
J: TRBJ1-5
size: -
D: TRBD1
V: TRBV6-4

CDR3: CASSQSGDRGRQPQHF
DNA: TGTGCCAGCAGCCAATCTGGGGACAGGGGTCGACAGCCCCAGCATTTT
J: TRBJ1-5
size: -
D: TRBD1
V: TRBV16

CDR3: CASSKAGRGLAGGPRNEQFF
DNA: TGTGCCAGCAGCAAAGCGGGACGCGGACTAGCGGGAGGGCCTCGTAATGAGCAGTTCTTC
J: TRBJ2-1
size: once
D: -
V: TRBV21-1

CDR3: CASSQGGGESYEQYF
DNA: TGCGCCAGCAGCCAGGGGGGGGGAGAGAGCTACGAGCAGTACTTC
J: TRBJ2-7
size: few
D: TRBD2
V: TRBV4-1

CDR3: CASSLGLPSSGNTIYF
DNA: TGTGCCAGCAGCTTGGGACTCCCTAGCTCTGGAAACACCATATATTTT
J: TRBJ1-3
size: -
D: -
V: TRBV5-8

CDR3: CASTWGTSGYNEQFF
DNA: TGTGCCAGCACCTGGGGGACTAGCGGTTACAATGAGCAGTTCTTC
J: TRBJ2-1
size: -
D: TRBD2
V: TRBV2

CDR3: CAWSGGGLYTGELFF
DNA: TGTGCCTGGAGCGGCGGAGGGCTATATACCGGGGAGCTGTTTTTT
J: TRBJ2-2
size: -
D: -
V: TRBV30

CDR3: CASSPGPDSNQPQHF
DNA: TGTGCCAGCAGCCCAGGCCCCGATAGCAATCAGCCCCAGCATTTT
J: TRBJ1-5
size: -
D: -
V: TRBV9

CDR3: CSVEAGGGGYTF
DNA: TGCAGCGTTGAAGCAGGGGGTGGTGGCTACACCTTC
J: TRBJ1-2
size: -
D: TRBD1
V: TRBV29-1

CDR3: CASSELAGNTNEQFF
DNA: TGTGCCAGCAGTGAGTTAGCGGGAAATACCAATGAGCAGTTCTTC
J: TRBJ2-1
size: -
D: TRBD2
V: TRBV6-4

CDR3: CASSEGTSGANVLTF
DNA: TGTGCCAGCAGTGAAGGGACTTCTGGGGCCAACGTCCTGACTTTC
J: TRBJ2-6
size: -
D: -
V: TRBV6-1

CDR3: CASSMGKGYYGYTF
DNA: TGTGCCAGCAGTATGGGGAAGGGCTACTATGGCTACACCTTC
J: TRBJ1-2
size: -
D: -
V: TRBV28

CDR3: CASSQEAYNEQFF
DNA: TGTGCCAGCAGCCAAGAGGCCTACAATGAGCAGTTCTTC
J: TRBJ2-1
size: -
D: -
V: TRBV7-2

CDR3: CASSSPQQGEEELFF
DNA: TGTGCCAGCAGTTCCCCTCAACAGGGTGAGGAGGAGCTGTTTTTT
J: TRBJ2-2
size: once
D: -
V: TRBV6-5

CDR3: CASRALFNYKNTEAFF
DNA: TGTGCCAGCAGGGCCCTATTTAATTACAAGAACACTGAAGCTTTCTTT
J: TRBJ1-1
size: -
D: -
V: TRBV11-2

CDR3: CASSATPRATDTQYF
DNA: TGTGCCAGCAGTGCCACCCCGCGGGCCACAGATACGCAGTATTTT
J: TRBJ2-3
size: -
D: -
V: TRBV25-1

CDR3: CASSPGGGADQPQHF
DNA: TGTGCCAGCAGTCCAGGTGGGGGGGCCGATCAGCCCCAGCATTTT
J: TRBJ1-5
size: -
D: -
V: TRBV6-4

CDR3: CASSLSGTANSPLHF
DNA: TGTGCCAGCAGCCTAAGTGGAACAGCCAATTCACCCCTCCACTTT
J: TRBJ1-6
size: -
D: -
V: TRBV11-1

CDR3: CASSLDGSPLHF
DNA: TGCGCCAGCAGCTTGGATGGGTCACCCCTCCACTTT
J: TRBJ1-6
size: -
D: -
V: TRBV5-1

CDR3: CSVGGGGEETQYF
DNA: TGCAGCGTTGGAGGCGGGGGCGAAGAGACCCAGTACTTC
J: TRBJ2-5
size: -
D: -
V: TRBV29-1

CDR3: CASSRLGRGYTF
DNA: TGTGCCAGCAGCCGGCTAGGAAGAGGCTACACCTTC
J: TRBJ1-2
size: -
D: -
V: TRBV11-2

CDR3: CASSQDQGNQPQHF
DNA: TGCGCCAGCAGCCAAGATCAGGGAAATCAGCCCCAGCATTTT
J: TRBJ1-5
size: -
D: -
V: TRBV4-1

CDR3: CATSREAGGSYEQYF
DNA: TGTGCCACCAGCAGAGAGGCAGGGGGTTCCTACGAGCAGTACTTC
J: TRBJ2-7
size: -
D: TRBD1
V: TRBV15

CDR3: CASSDSSREGLLTDTDTQYF
DNA: TGTGCCAGCAGTGACTCGAGTCGGGAGGGACTTTTAACAGACACAGATACGCAGTATTTT
J: TRBJ2-3
size: once
D: TRBD2
V: TRBV6-4

CDR3: CASSPRTAGETQYF
DNA: TGCGCCAGCAGTCCTCGAACGGCTGGGGAGACCCAGTACTTC
J: TRBJ2-5
size: -
D: -
V: TRBV4-1

CDR3: CASSLTSGSYEQYF
DNA: TGTGCCAGCAGCTTAACTAGCGGCTCCTACGAGCAGTACTTC
J: TRBJ2-7
size: -
D: TRBD2
V: TRBV7-9

CDR3: CASKVGGDTEAFF
DNA: TGTGCCAGCAAGGTAGGGGGGGACACTGAAGCTTTCTTT
J: TRBJ1-1
size: -
D: -
V: TRBV6-6

CDR3: CASSYFRGAGNTIYF
DNA: TGTGCCAGCAGTTACTTCAGGGGGGCTGGAAACACCATATATTTT
J: TRBJ1-3
size: -
D: TRBD1
V: TRBV6-5

CDR3: CASSPETLAGTDTQYF
DNA: TGTGCCAGCTCACCAGAAACTTTAGCGGGCACAGATACGCAGTATTTT
J: TRBJ2-3
size: -
D: -
V: TRBV18

CDR3: CATSSGGIYNEQFF
DNA: TGTGCCACCAGTAGCGGGGGAATCTACAATGAGCAGTTCTTC
J: TRBJ2-1
size: -
D: TRBD2
V: TRBV15

CDR3: CASSWGKGETQYF
DNA: TGCGCCAGCAGCTGGGGAAAGGGGGAGACCCAGTACTTC
J: TRBJ2-5
size: -
D: -
V: TRBV5-1

CDR3: CASSLGGSANTGELFF
DNA: TGTGCCAGCAGCTTAGGGGGATCGGCGAACACCGGGGAGCTGTTTTTT
J: TRBJ2-2
size: -
D: -
V: TRBV7-3

CDR3: CASSLNPGPYYEQYF
DNA: TGTGCCAGCAGCCTAAATCCAGGGCCCTACTACGAGCAGTACTTC
J: TRBJ2-7
size: -
D: -
V: TRBV9

CDR3: CASSLNRAEAFF
DNA: TGTGCCAGCAGCTTAAACAGGGCTGAAGCTTTCTTT
J: TRBJ1-1
size: -
D: -
V: TRBV11-2